This T cell receptor (beta chain) comes out of a study of cytomegalovirus exposure and HLA in healthy donors. On this clone itself: Its antigen is unidentified.

The germline gives CDR1 MGHDK, CDR2 SYGVNS. CDR3 length: 11 residues. V was trimmed by 6 bases and J by 7 bases, leaving 8 bases between them. Study-wide points: Analyses of presence and absence presupposed an approximately uniform sequencing depth across donors. Productive status was seen about 87% or about 30% of the time for most TCR beta V segments in an earlier analysis.

The PCR employed 60 Vbeta primers together with 13 Jbeta primers. Data came from immunoSEQ multiplex PCR; TCRdb stores just in-frame clones and leaves some out. The sample has about 98,000 clones; about 80% are singletons. The material sequenced was PBMCs. The receptor's source is a man in his sixties in good health and CMV-seropositive. V usage is TRBV25-1 and J usage is TRBJ2-3; a possible D gene is TRBD1 (5 bases). The CDR3 reads CASRRQNTQYF. CDR3 coding DNA: TGTGCCAGCAGGAGACAGAATACGCAGTATTTT. Supplemented by reference TRBV25-1 and TRBJ2-3, the full variable domain reads EADIYQTPRYLVIGTGKKITLECSQTMGHDKMYWYQQDPGMELHLIHYSYGVNSTEKGDLSSESTVSRIRTEHFPLTLESARPSHTSQYLCASRRQNTQYFGPGTRLTVL.